The T cell receptor beta chain described here comes from a study of T-cell reconstitution after alpha-beta-depleted transplantation in children. Overall study findings and caveats: For some patients, TCRbeta diversity was high at day 60 because of recipient T cells and thymic progenitors that survived.

Researchers prepared the TCRbeta library using unique molecular identifiers, the study reports. TCRdb re-analysed the PCR reads in MiXCR, keeping a single row per CDR3 protein. The sample shows 500,000 or so distinct CDR3 sequences, about an eighth of them seen only once. Germline V gene sequence: CDR1 MGHRA, CDR2 YSYEKL. This CDR3 comprises 13 residues. V was pared by 1 base and J by 1 base, with 4 bases between. On this clonotype: The target antigen is unknown.

Sequences were derived from PBMCs, mostly from graft donor cells, sampled 180 days after TCRalphabeta/CD19-depleted stem cell transplant. This chain connects TRBV4-1 to TRBJ1-1; no clear D gene. The clonotype originates from a female patient aged 2-15 years who had a stem cell transplant for aplastic anemia, so the T cells may come from the graft donor. CDR3 loop: CASSQVPNTEAFF. As DNA, the CDR3 is TGCGCCAGCAGCCAAGTCCCGAACACTGAAGCTTTCTTT.